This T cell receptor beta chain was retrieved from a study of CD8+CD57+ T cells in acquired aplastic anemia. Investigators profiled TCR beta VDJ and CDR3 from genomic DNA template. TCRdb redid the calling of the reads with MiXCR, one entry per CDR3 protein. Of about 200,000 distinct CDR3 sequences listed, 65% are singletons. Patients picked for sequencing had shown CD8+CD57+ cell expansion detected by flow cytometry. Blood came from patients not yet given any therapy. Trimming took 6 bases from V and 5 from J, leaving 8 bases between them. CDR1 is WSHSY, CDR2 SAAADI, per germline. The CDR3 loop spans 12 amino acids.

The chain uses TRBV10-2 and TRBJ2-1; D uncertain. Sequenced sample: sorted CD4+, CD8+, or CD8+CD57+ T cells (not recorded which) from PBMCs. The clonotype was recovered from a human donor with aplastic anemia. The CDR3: CASRMTDNEQFF. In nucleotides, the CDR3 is TGCGCCAGCAGGATGACGGACAATGAGCAGTTCTTC.